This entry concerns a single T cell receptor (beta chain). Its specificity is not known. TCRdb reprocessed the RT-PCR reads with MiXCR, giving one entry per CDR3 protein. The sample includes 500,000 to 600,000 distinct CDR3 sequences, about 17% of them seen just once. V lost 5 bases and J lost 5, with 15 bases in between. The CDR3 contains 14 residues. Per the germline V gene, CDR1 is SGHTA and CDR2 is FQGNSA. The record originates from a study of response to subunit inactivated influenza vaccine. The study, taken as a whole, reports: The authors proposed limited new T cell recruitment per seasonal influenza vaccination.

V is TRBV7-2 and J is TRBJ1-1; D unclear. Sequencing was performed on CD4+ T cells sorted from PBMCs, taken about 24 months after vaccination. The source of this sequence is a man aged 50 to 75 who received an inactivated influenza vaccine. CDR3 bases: TGTGCCAGCAGCCCTTTAGCCCCACCTACTGAAGCTTTCTTT. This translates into CASSPLAPPTEAFF.